Below are 32 T cell receptor beta chains sequenced from a single sample in a study of persistence of HIV-infected CD4 T cells. An overlapping HIV-1 Gag peptide pool stimulated these cells at roughly 1 ug/peptide/mL. Responding CD4+ T cells were sorted by upregulation of both CD40 ligand and CD69. Their antigen targets remain unknown. The immunoSEQ assay was version 4, run in survey mode. Only in-frame clones appear in the TCRdb table, and some are missing; sequencing was by immunoSEQ multiplex PCR. The top ten hold 1.4% of the sample, which has tens of thousands of clones, approximately 70% seen once. The source material was CD4+ T cells sorted from PBMCs after roughly 18-hour stimulation, sampled from a patient who received antiretroviral therapy. The source is an adult man with HIV who was CMV-seropositive.

V and J are TRBV7-3 and TRBJ2-2; 9 nucleotides match TRBD2. Trimming cost V 5 bases and J 6 bases; bases outside gene matches: 4. The germline V gene has CDR1 SGHTA and CDR2 FQGTGA. The length of the CDR3 is 14 residues. Here the CDR3 DNA reads TGTGCCAGCAGCAGGGGACTAGCTGCCGGGGAGCTGTTTTTT. Translated: CASSRGLAAGELFF.

The sample holds one count of this clone. The V call is TRBV5-3, the J call TRBJ2-7; no firm D call. TRBV5-3 is given ORF status, its function remaining uncertain. The CDR3 has 15 amino acids. Trimming left V 1 base short and J 3 bases short, with 14 bases between. This chain's CDR3 is CARSLIVRERYEQYF. The CDR3 nucleotides are TGTGCCAGAAGCTTGATTGTAAGGGAACGCTACGAGCAGTACTTC.

The chain couples TRBV7-9 to TRBJ2-3, with TRBD2 identical over 14 bases. Germline assignment: CDR1 SEHNR and CDR2 FQNEAQ (reference sequence). With 5 bases clipped from V and 2 bases from J, the junction kept 6 bases outside the gene matches. The CDR3 is made up of 17 amino acids. The DNA for the CDR3 is TGTGCCAGCAGCCCGAGACTAGCGGGGGGGTCCACAGATACGCAGTATTTT. This gives the protein CASSPRLAGGSTDTQYF.

On this clone itself: The sample has other DNA sequences that encode this CDR3 too. The chain couples TRBV6-5 to TRBJ1-1; D not certain. Per the germline V gene, CDR1 is MNHEY and CDR2 is SVGAGI. V was pared by 2 bases and J by 4 bases, with 11 bases between. The CDR3 loop spans 14 amino acids. CDR3 sequence (DNA): TGTGCCAGCAGTTACGGTTCGGTAGGCACTGAAGCTTTCTTT. Its protein is CASSYGSVGTEAFF.

The chain recombines TRBV27 with TRBJ1-2; D is uncertain. Germline values: CDR1 MNHEY, CDR2 SMNVEV (reference sequence). This CDR3 comprises 15 residues. The V gene lost 6 bases and the J gene lost 1 base, with 15 bases spanning the gap. CDR3 loop: CASSRTGNHNYGYTF. CDR3 DNA: TGTGCCAGCAGCCGCACGGGGAACCATAACTATGGCTACACCTTC.

This chain connects TRBV19 to TRBJ1-3; D is possibly TRBD1 (6 bases). Between the trimmed V and J ends, which lost 3 bases and 0 bases, there was a span of 12 bases. There are 16 residues in the CDR3. CDR1 is LNHDA and CDR2 is SQIVND in the germline V gene (reference sequence). This chain's CDR3 is CASSIPGGLSGNTIYF. DNA for the CDR3: TGTGCCAGTAGTATCCCCGGGGGCCTCTCTGGAAACACCATATATTTT.

The chain carries TRBV3-1 (or the pseudogene TRBV3-2) and TRBJ2-1, with TRBD1 matching 8 bases. Germline V gives CDR1 LGHDT, CDR2 YNNKEL (reference sequence). CDR3 length: 15 residues. The V gene end was trimmed by 1 base and the J gene end by 9 bases; junction bases not matched to a gene: 8. The CDR3 here is CASSQGTGRRSEQFF. CDR3 sequence (DNA): TGTGCCAGCAGCCAAGGGACAGGGAGGAGGAGTGAGCAGTTCTTC.

This clone was seen just once. This chain joins TRBV7-3 and TRBJ2-3; D possibly corresponds to TRBD2 (7 bases). The CDR3 has 15 amino acids. V shed 2 bases and J shed 0 bases, with 9 bases lying between them. Germline values: CDR1 SGHTA, CDR2 FQGTGA. DNA for the CDR3: TGTGCCAGCAGCTTAGCGGGGGCTAGCACAGATACGCAGTATTTT. Residues: CASSLAGASTDTQYF.

In this sample, this clone turned up a few times. The chain carries TRBV10-3 and TRBJ2-1; the D call may be TRBD1 or TRBD2 (5 bases each). The CDR3 has 13 residues. V lost 5 bases and J lost 5, with 10 bases in between. Per the germline V gene, CDR1 is ENHRY and CDR2 is SYGVKD. The CDR3 bases are TGTGCCATCAGTATCGGGGCTGACAATGAGCAGTTCTTC. This encodes CAISIGADNEQFF.

The chain combines TRBV30 with TRBJ1-4; the D is unclear. The CDR3 contains 15 residues. The V end was cut by 0 bases, the J end by 6 bases, with 14 bases between. Per the germline V gene, CDR1 is GTSNPN and CDR2 is SVGIG (reference sequence). CDR3: CAWSVVSQDDEKLFF. Here the CDR3 DNA reads TGTGCCTGGAGTGTAGTTAGCCAGGATGATGAAAAACTGTTTTTT.

The J gene is TRBJ2-2, the V gene TRBV2, with TRBD1 as a possible D gene (6 bases). Germline CDR1 is SNHLY and CDR2 is FYNNEI. The CDR3 loop spans 14 amino acids. V dropped 3 bases and J dropped 6 bases, with 11 bases sitting between them. CDR3 sequence (DNA): TGTGCCAGCAGTGAGTTGGGGGCCTCCGGGGAGCTGTTTTTT. This sequence encodes CASSELGASGELFF. Full variable domain (remainder filled in from reference TRBV2 and TRBJ2-2): EPEVTQTPSHQVTQMGQEVILRCVPISNHLYFYWYRQILGQKVEFLVSFYNNEISEKSEIFDDQFSVERPDGSNFTLKIRSTKLEDSAMYFCASSELGASGELFFGEGSRLTVL.

DNA for the CDR3: TGCGCCAGCAGCTTACGAACGGCTAATGAAAAACTGTTTTTT. Translating gives CASSLRTANEKLFF. The V gene is TRBV5-1, the J gene TRBJ1-4; D uncertain. CDR1 is SGHRS, CDR2 YFSETQ, per germline. The CDR3 is 14 amino acids. Trimming cost V 2 bases and J 3 bases, with 8 bases left between them.

The chain combines TRBV19 with TRBJ1-2; tentatively, D is TRBD1 (6 bases). V was shortened by 5 bases and J by 7 bases, with 14 bases between the two germline ends. This CDR3 has 13 residues. Germline V gene sequence: CDR1 LNHDA, CDR2 SQIVND (reference sequence). CDR3 sequence (DNA): TGTGCCAGTAGTGTACAGGGTACCCCTGGCTACACCTTC. Its protein product is CASSVQGTPGYTF. Drawing the rest from reference TRBV19 and TRBJ1-2, the complete variable domain is DGGITQSPKYLFRKEGQNVTLSCEQNLNHDAMYWYRQDPGQGLRLIYYSQIVNDFQKGDIAEGYSVSREKKESFPLTVTSAQKNPTAFYLCASSVQGTPGYTFGSGTRLTVV.

In nucleotides, the CDR3 is TGTGCCAGCAGTTTGGTGGTCACTGAAGCTTTCTTT. It yields the protein CASSLVVTEAFF. The chain uses TRBV12-3 or TRBV12-4 and TRBJ1-1; D gene ambiguous. The V gene lost 3 bases and the J gene lost 4 bases, with 6 bases spanning the gap. This CDR3 has 12 residues.

V and J are TRBV24-1 and TRBJ1-2; possibly TRBD1 for D (5 bases). Trimming cost V 9 bases and J 8 bases, with 15 bases left between them. CDR1 is KGHDR, CDR2 SFDVKD, per germline. The CDR3 extends over 12 amino acids. CDR3 sequence reads: CATFSEGIGYTF. The CDR3 region has the DNA TGTGCCACCTTCTCGGAGGGGATCGGCTACACCTTC.

This clone has just a few counts. The chain links TRBV2 to TRBJ1-4; D not certain. V was clipped by 6 bases and J by 2 bases, with 10 bases between them. Germline assignment: CDR1 SNHLY and CDR2 FYNNEI. This CDR3 is 14 amino acids long. The CDR3 DNA is TGTGCCAGCAGCCGATATGGCACTAATGAAAAACTGTTTTTT. Its protein is CASSRYGTNEKLFF.

This clone was observed a few times. The rearrangement uses TRBV18 and TRBJ2-2, with D hard to call. The V gene lost 3 bases and the J gene lost 0 bases, with 8 bases spanning the gap. Germline V gene lookup returns CDR1 KGHSH and CDR2 LQKENI. This CDR3 has 15 residues. The CDR3 DNA is TGTGCCAGCTCACCCACCCAGACGAACACCGGGGAGCTGTTTTTT. This translates into CASSPTQTNTGELFF.

This chain links TRBV18 with TRBJ2-3; 8 bases are a match to TRBD2. Germline assignment: CDR1 KGHSH and CDR2 LQKENI. The V segment lost 1 base and the J segment 0 bases; nucleotides outside the gene matches: 6. The length of the CDR3 is 17 residues. The chain's CDR3 is CASSPLAGGSSTDTQYF. The CDR3 DNA sequence: TGTGCCAGCTCACCACTGGCGGGGGGATCTAGCACAGATACGCAGTATTTT. Complete variable domain (other parts from reference TRBV18 and TRBJ2-3): NAGVMQNPRHLVRRRGQEARLRCSPMKGHSHVYWYRQLPEEGLKFMVYLQKENIIDESGMPKERFSAEFPKEGPSILRIQQVVRGDSAAYFCASSPLAGGSSTDTQYFGPGTRLTVL.

The gene calls are TRBV7-9 and TRBJ2-1, with D possibly TRBD2 on 5 matching bases. Trimming removed 1 base at V and 2 bases at J, with 9 bases between. The length of the CDR3 is 15 residues. In germline, CDR1 is SEHNR, CDR2 FQNEAQ (reference sequence). The CDR3 DNA is TGTGCCAGCAGCTTAGATGAGGGAACCTACAATGAGCAGTTCTTC. Residues: CASSLDEGTYNEQFF.

A few counts support this clone. The chain employs TRBV4-1 and TRBJ2-3, with 15 bases matching TRBD2. The germline CDR1 and CDR2 sequences are MGHRA and YSYEKL. This CDR3 has 18 residues. V lost 4 bases, J lost 3 bases, and 8 bases stayed unmatched. The CDR3 here is CASSREWTSGGETDTQYF. The CDR3 nucleotides read TGCGCCAGCAGCCGAGAATGGACTAGCGGGGGGGAGACAGATACGCAGTATTTT.

V usage is TRBV5-4 and J usage is TRBJ2-6; weak D call: TRBD1 (6 bases). Germline lookup yields CDR1 SGHNT and CDR2 YYREEE (reference sequence). V lost 4 bases to trimming and J lost 0 bases, with 17 bases between them. There are 18 residues in the CDR3. DNA for the CDR3: TGTGCCAGCAGCGAGGGACAAGGGGTACTCTCTGGGGCCAACGTCCTGACTTTC. Translating it yields CASSEGQGVLSGANVLTF.

The J gene is TRBJ1-3, the V gene TRBV20-1; D is possibly TRBD1 (5 bases). The V end was cut by 5 bases, the J end by 6 bases, with 8 bases between. This CDR3 is built from 11 residues. Germline V gives CDR1 DFQATT, CDR2 SNEGSKA (reference sequence). The CDR3 here is CSALTANTIYF. The CDR3 DNA reads TGCAGTGCTTTGACAGCAAACACCATATATTTT.

The chain joins TRBV20-1 to TRBJ2-1; the D gene is possibly TRBD1 (5 bases). CDR3 length: 17 amino acids. V was clipped by 3 bases and J by 0 bases, with 18 bases between them. CDR1 is DFQATT, CDR2 SNEGSKA, per germline (reference sequence). DNA for the CDR3: TGCAGTGCTAGTAAGGGGATGGTAACGAGCTCCTACAATGAGCAGTTCTTC. It yields the protein CSASKGMVTSSYNEQFF.

By share of the sample, this clone is medium-sized (0.01 to 0.1%). This sequence joins TRBV20-1 and TRBJ1-2; D is uncertain. Germline V lookup: CDR1 DFQATT, CDR2 SNEGSKA (reference sequence). This CDR3 comprises 13 residues. V shed 3 bases and J shed 2 bases, with 10 bases lying between them. The chain's CDR3 is CSASVGQNYGYTF. The CDR3 DNA follows: TGCAGTGCTAGTGTTGGGCAGAACTATGGCTACACCTTC.

The J gene is TRBJ1-2, the V gene TRBV3-1 (or the pseudogene TRBV3-2), with D possibly being TRBD1 (6 bases). V lost 2 bases and J lost 3, with 13 bases in between. There are 15 residues in the CDR3. CDR1 is LGHDT and CDR2 is YNNKEL in the germline V gene (reference sequence). In nucleotides, the CDR3 is TGTGCCAGCAGCCAAAACCCCTCAGGGGACTATGGCTACACCTTC. Its protein is CASSQNPSGDYGYTF.

The CDR3 protein is CASSSWGGGSTDTQYF. CDR3 bases: TGTGCCAGCAGCTCCTGGGGAGGGGGGAGCACAGATACGCAGTATTTT. The chain is built from TRBV7-3 and TRBJ2-3, with a tentative D call TRBD2 (7 bases). CDR1 and CDR2 from the germline V gene are SGHTA and FQGTGA. Trimming left V 4 bases short and J 0 bases short, with 14 bases between. The CDR3 sequence is 16 residues long.

This clone has a single count. This chain joins TRBV6-6 and TRBJ1-2; 7 nucleotides match TRBD1. This CDR3 region has 17 residues. Germline CDR1 and CDR2: MNHNY and SVGAGI (reference sequence). Trimming took 5 bases from V and 4 from J; bases not matched to a gene: 16. In nucleotides, the CDR3 is TGTGCCAGCAGTCTCGACAGGGTAACAGACTTACTCTATGGCTACACCTTC. Translation: CASSLDRVTDLLYGYTF.

This chain connects TRBV7-6 to TRBJ2-5, with D uncertain. Trimming took 4 bases from V and 4 from J, leaving 1 base between them. The CDR3 contains 10 residues. CDR1 and CDR2 (germline): SGHVS, FNYEAQ. DNA of the CDR3: TGTGCCAGCAGCTCAGAGACCCAGTACTTC. Protein product: CASSSETQYF.

The chain has TRBV28 and TRBJ2-1; D is possibly TRBD1 (6 bases). Looked up from germline, CDR1 is MDHEN and CDR2 is SYDVKM. CDR3 size: 15 residues. The V and J ends lost 2 bases and 1 base respectively, with 9 bases between them. The CDR3 reads CASSLTGLSYNEQFF. The DNA of the CDR3 is TGTGCCAGCAGTTTAACAGGGCTTTCCTACAATGAGCAGTTCTTC.

The rearrangement joins TRBV11-2 to TRBJ2-7; D gene ambiguous. Deletions cut 4 bases from V and 0 bases from J, with 13 bases between. Germline V gene data show CDR1 as SGHAT and CDR2 as FQNNGV. This CDR3 has 15 amino acids. The CDR3 is CASSSSGLSSYEQYF. Written as DNA, the CDR3 is TGTGCCAGCAGCTCCTCGGGCTTGAGCTCCTACGAGCAGTACTTC.

The chain has TRBV18 and TRBJ2-1; the match to TRBD2 covers 9 bases. The V gene end was trimmed by 3 bases and the J gene end by 3 bases; junction bases not matched to a gene: 3. This CDR3 contains 15 residues. Germline loops: CDR1 KGHSH, CDR2 LQKENI. CDR3 DNA sequence: TGTGCCAGCTCACCTGGTAGCGGGGGCTACAATGAGCAGTTCTTC. Residues: CASSPGSGGYNEQFF.

This chain links TRBV20-1 with TRBJ2-4; D remains unclear. This CDR3 comprises 13 residues. Per the germline V gene, CDR1 is DFQATT and CDR2 is SNEGSKA (reference sequence). V was clipped by 3 bases and J by 5 bases, with 11 bases between them. DNA of the CDR3: TGCAGTGCTAGTACGTCTGGGGAAAACATTCAGTACTTC. Translation: CSASTSGENIQYF.